This T cell receptor beta chain was found in a study of T-cell reconstitution after alpha-beta-depleted transplantation in children. Broader study findings: Expanded graft clones, several hundred of them, were reportedly the source of alpha-beta T cells about two months after transplant.

Preparation of the TCRbeta library used unique molecular identifiers. TCRdb called the PCR reads again in MiXCR, with one record for every CDR3 protein. The repertoire holds over 150,000 distinct CDR3 sequences, with approximately 7% as singletons. Trimming removed 2 bases at V and 4 bases at J, with 8 bases between. Germline CDR1 MDHEN, CDR2 SYDVKM. The CDR3 runs 13 residues. Ten or more counts support this clonotype. Its target is unknown. The receptor comes from a boy younger than 10 with acute lymphoblastic leukemia, due to receive a stem cell transplant. The chain links TRBV28 to TRBJ1-2; no reliable D call. The source material was PBMCs, sampled before TCRalphabeta/CD19-depleted stem cell transplant. CDR3 loop: CASSLGAVYGYTF. CDR3 DNA sequence: TGTGCCAGCAGTTTAGGAGCCGTCTATGGCTACACCTTC.